The rows below give T cell receptor beta chains drawn from one sample of a study of vaccination and CD4 T cells after COVID-19. TCRdb recomputed calls from the PCR reads with MiXCR, one row per CDR3 protein. The table shows around 12,000 distinct CDR3 sequences, with approximately 76% occurring only once. The antigens these receptors bind are not known. The material sequenced was CD4+ T cells from blood, cultured in vitro. These TCRs come from a human donor who had recovered from COVID-19. Each CDR3 is given with its conserved first and last residue. A D gene is named only where the DNA matches it firmly. Only some rows state a clone size, as once, few, many or a class for expanded clones.

J gene: TRBJ1-2; V gene: TRBV19; D gene: -; clone size: -; CDR3 DNA: TGTGCCGCTAAGGGGAGGGGCTGGTATGGCTACACCTTC; CDR3 protein: CAAKGRGWYGYTF
J gene: TRBJ1-6; V gene: TRBV20-1; D gene: -; clone size: -; CDR3 DNA: TGCAGTGCTAGAGTGGCAGTTAATTCACCCCTCCACTTT; CDR3 protein: CSARVAVNSPLHF
J gene: TRBJ2-3; V gene: TRBV6-1; D gene: -; clone size: -; CDR3 DNA: TGTGCCAGCACCCTGGGGATTTGGGGCACAGATACGCAGTATTTT; CDR3 protein: CASTLGIWGTDTQYF
J gene: TRBJ1-1; V gene: TRBV20-1; D gene: -; clone size: few; CDR3 DNA: TGCAGTGCTGCCCAGGGGAACACTGAAGCTTTCTTT; CDR3 protein: CSAAQGNTEAFF
J gene: TRBJ2-5; V gene: TRBV6-1; D gene: -; clone size: -; CDR3 DNA: TGTGCCAGCAGTAGGGCAGTCCGACAAGAGACCCAGTACTTC; CDR3 protein: CASSRAVRQETQYF
J gene: TRBJ1-5; V gene: TRBV2; D gene: -; clone size: -; CDR3 DNA: TGTGCCAGCATCCGTCAGATCAATCAGCCCCAGCATTTT; CDR3 protein: CASIRQINQPQHF
J gene: TRBJ2-7; V gene: TRBV7-8; D gene: -; clone size: large; CDR3 DNA: TGTGCCAGCAGCCGAAGCACAGCCTACGAGCAGTACTTC; CDR3 protein: CASSRSTAYEQYF
J gene: TRBJ2-2; V gene: TRBV20-1; D gene: -; clone size: -; CDR3 DNA: TGCAGTGCCCCGAACGCTTGGCAGGGTAACACCGGGGAGCTGTTTTTT; CDR3 protein: CSAPNAWQGNTGELFF
J gene: TRBJ2-2; V gene: TRBV2; D gene: -; clone size: -; CDR3 DNA: TGTGCCAGCAGACTTAGCGAAACCGGGGAGCTGTTTTTT; CDR3 protein: CASRLSETGELFF
J gene: TRBJ1-2; V gene: TRBV20-1; D gene: -; clone size: -; CDR3 DNA: TGCAGTGCTAGACGGACCAACTATGGCTACACCTTC; CDR3 protein: CSARRTNYGYTF
J gene: TRBJ2-7; V gene: TRBV30; D gene: -; clone size: -; CDR3 DNA: TGTGCCTGGAGTACTGGGGGCACAGAGCAGTACTTC; CDR3 protein: CAWSTGGTEQYF